This T cell receptor beta chain appears in the sequencing data of a study of blood T cell repertoires in COVID-19. The germline CDR1 and CDR2 sequences are SGDLS and YYNGEE. The CDR3 consists of 13 residues. The ends lost 4 bases at V and 6 bases at J; junction bases unmatched: 6. The table lists this clone with a count of one. In the original workflow: Reference gene primer amplification gave estimated nucleated cell counts. The repertoire was sequenced with immunoSEQ multiplex PCR; TCRdb's copy has only in-frame clones and lacks some. That table is the source of V, J and clone size, and D and trimming were worked out from the DNA. The table has 120,000 or so clones, about three quarters seen once; the top ten hold roughly 2%.

The chain employs TRBV9 and TRBJ1-2; 7 bases match TRBD1. This sequence was found in an older woman with acute or convalescent COVID-19. Material for sequencing was peripheral blood. DNA of the CDR3: TGTGCCAGCAGCACTTTACAGGGGAATGGCTACACCTTC. This codes for CASSTLQGNGYTF.